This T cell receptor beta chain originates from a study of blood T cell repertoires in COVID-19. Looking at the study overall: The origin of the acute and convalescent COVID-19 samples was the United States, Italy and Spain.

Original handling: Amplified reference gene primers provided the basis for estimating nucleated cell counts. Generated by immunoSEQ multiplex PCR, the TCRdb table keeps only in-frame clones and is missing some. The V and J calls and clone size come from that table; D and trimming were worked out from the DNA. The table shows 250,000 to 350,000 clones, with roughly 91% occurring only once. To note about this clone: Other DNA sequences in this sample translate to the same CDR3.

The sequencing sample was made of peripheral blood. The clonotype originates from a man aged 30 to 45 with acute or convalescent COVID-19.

The CDR3 DNA follows: TGTGCCAGCAGCCAAGAACTAGCATCCTACGAGCAGTACTTC. Its translation is CASSQELASYEQYF. The gene calls are TRBV3-1 (or the pseudogene TRBV3-2) and TRBJ2-7; TRBD2 is a possible D gene (6 bases). V lost 0 bases and J 1 base, leaving 7 bases between the germline ends. This CDR3 has 14 residues. Germline V gene lookup returns CDR1 LGHDT and CDR2 YNNKEL (reference sequence).